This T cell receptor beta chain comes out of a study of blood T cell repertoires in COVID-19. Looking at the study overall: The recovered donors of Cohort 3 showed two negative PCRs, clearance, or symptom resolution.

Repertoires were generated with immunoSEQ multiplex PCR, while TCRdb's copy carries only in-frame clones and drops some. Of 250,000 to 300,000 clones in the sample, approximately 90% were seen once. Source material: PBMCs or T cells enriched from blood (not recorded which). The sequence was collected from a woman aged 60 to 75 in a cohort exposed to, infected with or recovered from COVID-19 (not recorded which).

The CDR3, as DNA: TGTGCCAGCAGCTTAGTCACAGGGACCGGATACGAGCAGTACTTC. The encoded protein is CASSLVTGTGYEQYF. The chain employs TRBV7-9 and TRBJ2-7, with a weak D call TRBD1 (6 bases). CDR3 size: 15 residues. V lost 1 base to trimming and J lost 4 bases, with 14 bases between them. Germline V lookup: CDR1 SEHNR, CDR2 FQNEAQ (reference sequence).